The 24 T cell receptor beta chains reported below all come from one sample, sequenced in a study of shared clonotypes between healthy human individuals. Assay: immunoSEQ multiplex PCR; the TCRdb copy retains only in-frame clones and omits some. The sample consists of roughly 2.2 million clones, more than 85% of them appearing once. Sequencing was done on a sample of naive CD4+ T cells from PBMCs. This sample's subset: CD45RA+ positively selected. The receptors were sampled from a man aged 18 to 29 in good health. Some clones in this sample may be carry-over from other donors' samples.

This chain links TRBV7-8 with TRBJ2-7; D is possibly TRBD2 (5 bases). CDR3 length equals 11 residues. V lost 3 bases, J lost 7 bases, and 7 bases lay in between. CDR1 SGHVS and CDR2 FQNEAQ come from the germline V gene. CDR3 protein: CASSFSGEQYF. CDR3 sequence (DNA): TGTGCCAGCAGCTTTTCGGGAGAGCAGTACTTC.

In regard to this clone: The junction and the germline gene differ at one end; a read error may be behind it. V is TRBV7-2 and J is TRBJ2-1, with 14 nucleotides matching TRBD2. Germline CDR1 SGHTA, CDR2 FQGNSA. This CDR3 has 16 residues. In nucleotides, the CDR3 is TGTGCCAGCACCTTAACCGGGACTAGCGGGAGAAATGAGCAGTTCTTC. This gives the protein CASTLTGTSGRNEQFF.

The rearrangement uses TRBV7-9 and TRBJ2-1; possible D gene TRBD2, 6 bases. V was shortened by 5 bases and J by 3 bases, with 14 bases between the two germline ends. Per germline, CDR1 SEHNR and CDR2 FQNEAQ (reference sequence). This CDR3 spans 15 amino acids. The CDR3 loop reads CASSPHGGIYNEQFF. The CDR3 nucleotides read TGTGCCAGCAGCCCCCATGGCGGGATCTACAATGAGCAGTTCTTC. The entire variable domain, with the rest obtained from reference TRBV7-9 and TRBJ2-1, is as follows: DTGVSQNPRHKITKRGQNVTFRCDPISEHNRLYWYRQTLGQGPEFLTYFQNEAQLEKSRLLSDRFSAERPKGSFSTLEIQRTEQGDSAMYLCASSPHGGIYNEQFFGPGTRLTVL.

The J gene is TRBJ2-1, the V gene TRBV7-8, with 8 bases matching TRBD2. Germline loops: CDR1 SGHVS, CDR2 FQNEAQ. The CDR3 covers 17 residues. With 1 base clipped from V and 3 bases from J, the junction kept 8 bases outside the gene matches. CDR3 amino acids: CASSLGAAGEGYNEQFF. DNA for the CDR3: TGTGCCAGCAGCTTAGGGGCAGCGGGAGAAGGCTACAATGAGCAGTTCTTC.

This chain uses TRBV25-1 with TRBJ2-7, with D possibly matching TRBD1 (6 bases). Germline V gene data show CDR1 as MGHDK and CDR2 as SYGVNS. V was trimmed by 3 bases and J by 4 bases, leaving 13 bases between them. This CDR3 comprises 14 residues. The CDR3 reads CASSDRTASYEQYF. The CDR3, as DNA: TGTGCCAGCAGTGACCGGACAGCTAGTTACGAGCAGTACTTC.

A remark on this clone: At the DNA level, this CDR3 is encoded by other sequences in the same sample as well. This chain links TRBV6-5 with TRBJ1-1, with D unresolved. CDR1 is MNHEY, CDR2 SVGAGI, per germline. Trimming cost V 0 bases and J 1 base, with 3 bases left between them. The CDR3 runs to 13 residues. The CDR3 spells CASSYSKNTEAFF. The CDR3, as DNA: TGTGCCAGCAGTTACTCCAAGAACACTGAAGCTTTCTTT.

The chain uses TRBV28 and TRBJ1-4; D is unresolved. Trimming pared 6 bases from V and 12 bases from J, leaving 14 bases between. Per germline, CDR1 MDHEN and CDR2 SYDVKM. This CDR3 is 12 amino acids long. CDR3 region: CASSSTPGELFF. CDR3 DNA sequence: TGTGCCAGCAGCTCCACCCCCGGGGAACTGTTTTTT.

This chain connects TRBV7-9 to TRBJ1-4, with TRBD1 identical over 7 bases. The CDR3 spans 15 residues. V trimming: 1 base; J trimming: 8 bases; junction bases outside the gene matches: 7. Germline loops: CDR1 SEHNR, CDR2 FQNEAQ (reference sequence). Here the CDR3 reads CASSLGGTAEEKLFF. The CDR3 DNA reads TGTGCCAGCAGCTTAGGCGGGACAGCTGAGGAAAAACTGTTTTTT.

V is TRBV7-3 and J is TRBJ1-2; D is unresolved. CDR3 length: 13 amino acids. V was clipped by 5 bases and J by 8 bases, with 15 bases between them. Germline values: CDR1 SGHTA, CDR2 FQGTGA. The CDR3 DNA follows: TGTGCCAGCAGCCCGGGAGGCCAGTCGGGCTACACCTTC. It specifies CASSPGGQSGYTF.

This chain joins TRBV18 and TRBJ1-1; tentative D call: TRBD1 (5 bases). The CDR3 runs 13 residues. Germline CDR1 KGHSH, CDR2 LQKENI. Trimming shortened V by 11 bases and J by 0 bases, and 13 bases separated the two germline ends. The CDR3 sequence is CASGGDLNTEAFF. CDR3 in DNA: TGTGCCTCCGGGGGAGATCTGAACACTGAAGCTTTCTTT.

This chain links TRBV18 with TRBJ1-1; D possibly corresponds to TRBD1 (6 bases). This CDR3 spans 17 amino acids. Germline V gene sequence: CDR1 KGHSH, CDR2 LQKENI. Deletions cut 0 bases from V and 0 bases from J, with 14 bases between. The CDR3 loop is CASSPPTQGSLNTEAFF. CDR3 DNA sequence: TGTGCCAGCTCACCACCTACACAGGGCTCTCTGAACACTGAAGCTTTCTTT. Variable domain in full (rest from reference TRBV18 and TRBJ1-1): NAGVMQNPRHLVRRRGQEARLRCSPMKGHSHVYWYRQLPEEGLKFMVYLQKENIIDESGMPKERFSAEFPKEGPSILRIQQVVRGDSAAYFCASSPPTQGSLNTEAFFGQGTRLTVV.

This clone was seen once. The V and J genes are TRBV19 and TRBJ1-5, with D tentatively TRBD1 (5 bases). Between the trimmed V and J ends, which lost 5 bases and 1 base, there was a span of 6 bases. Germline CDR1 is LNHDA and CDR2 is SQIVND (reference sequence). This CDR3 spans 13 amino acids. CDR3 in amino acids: CASSSGSNQPQHF. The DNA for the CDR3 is TGTGCCAGTAGTTCAGGGAGCAATCAGCCCCAGCATTTT.

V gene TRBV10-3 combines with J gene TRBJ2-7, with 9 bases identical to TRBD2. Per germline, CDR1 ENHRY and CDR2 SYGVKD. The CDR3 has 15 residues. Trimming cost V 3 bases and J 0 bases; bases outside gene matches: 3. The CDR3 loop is CAISDFSGSSYEQYF. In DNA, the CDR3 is TGTGCCATCAGTGATTTTAGCGGGAGCTCCTACGAGCAGTACTTC.

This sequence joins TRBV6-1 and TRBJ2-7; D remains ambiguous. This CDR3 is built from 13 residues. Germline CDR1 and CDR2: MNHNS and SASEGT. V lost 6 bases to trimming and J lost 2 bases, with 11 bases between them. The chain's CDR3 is CASSLGRTYEQYF. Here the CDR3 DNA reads TGTGCCAGCAGCCTAGGCAGAACCTACGAGCAGTACTTC.

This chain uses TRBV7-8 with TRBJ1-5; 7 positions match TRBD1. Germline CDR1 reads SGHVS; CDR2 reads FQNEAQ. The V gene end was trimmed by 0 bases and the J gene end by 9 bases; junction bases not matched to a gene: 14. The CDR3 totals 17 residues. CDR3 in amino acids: CASSLAPPGGAIPPQHF. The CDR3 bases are TGTGCCAGCAGCTTAGCGCCCCCAGGGGGGGCCATTCCGCCCCAGCATTTT.

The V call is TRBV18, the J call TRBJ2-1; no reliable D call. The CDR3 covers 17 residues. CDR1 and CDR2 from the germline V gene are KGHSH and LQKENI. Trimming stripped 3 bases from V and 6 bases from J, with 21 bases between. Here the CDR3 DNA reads TGTGCCAGCTCACCGCTCTCCCCCGTAGCTATAGGCAATGAGCAGTTCTTC. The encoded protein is CASSPLSPVAIGNEQFF. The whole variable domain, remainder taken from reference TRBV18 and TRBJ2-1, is NAGVMQNPRHLVRRRGQEARLRCSPMKGHSHVYWYRQLPEEGLKFMVYLQKENIIDESGMPKERFSAEFPKEGPSILRIQQVVRGDSAAYFCASSPLSPVAIGNEQFFGPGTRLTVL.

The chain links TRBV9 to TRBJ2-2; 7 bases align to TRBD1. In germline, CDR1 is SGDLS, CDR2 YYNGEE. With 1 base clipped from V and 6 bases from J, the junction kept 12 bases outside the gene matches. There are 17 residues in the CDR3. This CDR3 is CASSVIGRAGGSGELFF. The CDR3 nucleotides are TGTGCCAGCAGCGTAATTGGTCGGGCAGGGGGTTCCGGGGAGCTGTTTTTT.

CDR3 amino acids: CASSLGLAGPQHEQFF. The CDR3 DNA reads as TGTGCCAGCAGCTTGGGACTAGCGGGGCCTCAACATGAGCAGTTCTTC. The chain combines TRBV5-4 with TRBJ2-1; 11 bases align to TRBD2. The CDR3 length is 16 residues. Germline-derived CDR1 and CDR2 are SGHNT and YYREEE (reference sequence). With V trimmed by 0 bases and J by 8 bases, 7 bases remained unmatched.

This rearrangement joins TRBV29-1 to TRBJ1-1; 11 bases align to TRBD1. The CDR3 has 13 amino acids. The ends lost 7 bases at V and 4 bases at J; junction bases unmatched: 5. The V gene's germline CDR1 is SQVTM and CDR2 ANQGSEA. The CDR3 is CSGTGGQGTEAFF. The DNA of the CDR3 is TGCAGCGGGACAGGGGGCCAGGGCACTGAAGCTTTCTTT. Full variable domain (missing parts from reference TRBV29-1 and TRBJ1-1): SAVISQKPSRDICQRGTSLTIQCQVDSQVTMMFWYRQQPGQSLTLIATANQGSEATYESGFVIDKFPISRPNLTFSTLTVSNMSPEDSSIYLCSGTGGQGTEAFFGQGTRLTVV.

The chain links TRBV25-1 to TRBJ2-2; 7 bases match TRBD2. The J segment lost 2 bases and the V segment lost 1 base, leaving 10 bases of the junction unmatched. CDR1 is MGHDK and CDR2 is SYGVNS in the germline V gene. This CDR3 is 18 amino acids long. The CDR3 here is CASSESLGSSGNTGELFF. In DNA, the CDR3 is TGTGCCAGCAGTGAATCGTTGGGGTCTAGCGGTAACACCGGGGAGCTGTTTTTT. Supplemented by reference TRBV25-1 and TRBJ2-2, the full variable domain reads EADIYQTPRYLVIGTGKKITLECSQTMGHDKMYWYQQDPGMELHLIHYSYGVNSTEKGDLSSESTVSRIRTEHFPLTLESARPSHTSQYLCASSESLGSSGNTGELFFGEGSRLTVL.

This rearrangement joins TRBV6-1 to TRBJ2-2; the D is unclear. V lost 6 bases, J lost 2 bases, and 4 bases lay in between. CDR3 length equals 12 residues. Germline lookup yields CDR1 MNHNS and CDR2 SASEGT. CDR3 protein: CASRVNTGELFF. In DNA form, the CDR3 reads TGTGCCAGCAGGGTTAACACCGGGGAGCTGTTTTTT.

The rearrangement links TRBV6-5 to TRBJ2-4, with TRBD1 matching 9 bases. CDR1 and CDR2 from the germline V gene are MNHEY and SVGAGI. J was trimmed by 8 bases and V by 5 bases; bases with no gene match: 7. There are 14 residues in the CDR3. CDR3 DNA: TGTGCCAGCAGTGCCGGGACAGGGACACACATTCAGTACTTC. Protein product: CASSAGTGTHIQYF.

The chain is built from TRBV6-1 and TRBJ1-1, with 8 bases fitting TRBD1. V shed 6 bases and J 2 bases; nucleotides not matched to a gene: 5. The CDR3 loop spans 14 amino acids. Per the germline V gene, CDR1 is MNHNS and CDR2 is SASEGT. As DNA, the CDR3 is TGTGCCAGCAGCCAGGACAGGGTCAACACTGAAGCTTTCTTT. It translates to CASSQDRVNTEAFF.

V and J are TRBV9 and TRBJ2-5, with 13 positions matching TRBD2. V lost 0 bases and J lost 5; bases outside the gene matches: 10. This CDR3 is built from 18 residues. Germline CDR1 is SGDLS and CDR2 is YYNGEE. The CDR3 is CASSVDSWGLAGRETQYF. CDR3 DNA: TGTGCCAGCAGCGTAGACTCTTGGGGACTAGCGGGACGGGAGACCCAGTACTTC.